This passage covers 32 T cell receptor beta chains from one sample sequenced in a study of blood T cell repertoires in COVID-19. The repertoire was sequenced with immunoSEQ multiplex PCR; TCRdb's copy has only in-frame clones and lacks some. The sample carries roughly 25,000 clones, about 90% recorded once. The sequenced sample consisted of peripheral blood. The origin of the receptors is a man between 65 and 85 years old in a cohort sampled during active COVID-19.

The CDR3 DNA reads TGTGCCAGCAGTTGGGACAGGGTGAGGGAGCAGTACTTC. Protein sequence: CASSWDRVREQYF. This sequence joins TRBV6-5 and TRBJ2-7; 9 bases agree with TRBD1. The V and J ends lost 4 bases and 7 bases, in that order; junction bases with no gene match: 5. The CDR3 sequence is 13 residues long. In germline, CDR1 is MNHEY, CDR2 SVGAGI.

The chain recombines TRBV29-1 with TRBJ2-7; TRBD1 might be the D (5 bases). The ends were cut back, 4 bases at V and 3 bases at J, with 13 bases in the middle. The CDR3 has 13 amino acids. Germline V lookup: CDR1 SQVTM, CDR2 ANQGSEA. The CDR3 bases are TGCAGCGTTGCCGGACACGTTAACTACGAGCAGTACTTC. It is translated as CSVAGHVNYEQYF.

CDR3: CASSLALSSYEQYF. The CDR3 nucleotides are TGTGCCAGCAGCTTGGCACTGAGCTCCTACGAGCAGTACTTC. The chain couples TRBV5-8 to TRBJ2-7, with D unclear. The CDR3 runs 14 residues. Germline V lookup: CDR1 SGHTS, CDR2 YDEGEE. Deletions cut 0 bases from V and 0 bases from J, with 7 bases between. Full variable domain (outside the CDR3, taken from reference TRBV5-8 and TRBJ2-7): EAGVTQSPTHLIKTRGQQATLRCSPISGHTSVYWYQQALGLGLQFLLWYDEGEERNRGNFPPRFSGRQFPNYSSELNVNALELEDSALYLCASSLALSSYEQYFGPGTRLTVT.

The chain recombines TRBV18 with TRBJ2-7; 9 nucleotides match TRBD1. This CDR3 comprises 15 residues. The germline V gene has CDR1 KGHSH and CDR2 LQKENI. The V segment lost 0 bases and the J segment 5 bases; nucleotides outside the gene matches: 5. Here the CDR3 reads CASSPPGTGYHEQYF. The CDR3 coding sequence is TGTGCCAGCTCACCACCCGGGACAGGGTATCACGAGCAGTACTTC.

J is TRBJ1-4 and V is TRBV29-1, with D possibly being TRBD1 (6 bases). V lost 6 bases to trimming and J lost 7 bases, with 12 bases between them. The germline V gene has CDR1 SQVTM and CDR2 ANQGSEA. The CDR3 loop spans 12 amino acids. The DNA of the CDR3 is TGCAGCGTCAGGGACACCATTGAAAAACTGTTTTTT. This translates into CSVRDTIEKLFF. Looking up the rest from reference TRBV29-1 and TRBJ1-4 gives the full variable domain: SAVISQKPSRDICQRGTSLTIQCQVDSQVTMMFWYRQQPGQSLTLIATANQGSEATYESGFVIDKFPISRPNLTFSTLTVSNMSPEDSSIYLCSVRDTIEKLFFGSGTQLSVL.

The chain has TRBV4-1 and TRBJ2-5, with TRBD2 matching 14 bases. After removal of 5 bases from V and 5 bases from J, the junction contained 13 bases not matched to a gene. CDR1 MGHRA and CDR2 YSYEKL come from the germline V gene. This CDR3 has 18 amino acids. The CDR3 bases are TGCGCCAGCAGCGGTCCCTGGGGACTAGCGGGAGAGCGCGAGACCCAGTACTTC. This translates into CASSGPWGLAGERETQYF.

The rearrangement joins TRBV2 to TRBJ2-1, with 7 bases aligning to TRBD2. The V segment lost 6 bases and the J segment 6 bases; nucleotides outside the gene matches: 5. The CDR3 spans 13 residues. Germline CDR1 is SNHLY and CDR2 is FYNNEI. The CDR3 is CASRLARLNEQFF. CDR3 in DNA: TGTGCCAGCAGACTAGCGAGACTCAATGAGCAGTTCTTC.

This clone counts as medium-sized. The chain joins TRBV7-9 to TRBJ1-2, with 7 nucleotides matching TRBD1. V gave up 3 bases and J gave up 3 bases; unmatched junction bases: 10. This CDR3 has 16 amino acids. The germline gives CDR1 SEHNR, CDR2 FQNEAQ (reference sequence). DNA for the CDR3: TGTGCCAGCAGCTTGGGCCCAGGACAGGAGCACTATGGCTACACCTTC. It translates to CASSLGPGQEHYGYTF.

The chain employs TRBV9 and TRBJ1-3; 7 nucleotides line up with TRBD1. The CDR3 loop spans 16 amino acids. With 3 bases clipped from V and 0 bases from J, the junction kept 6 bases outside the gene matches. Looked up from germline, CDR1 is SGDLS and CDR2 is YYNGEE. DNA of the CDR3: TGTGCCAGCAGCGGAGCAGGGGGACGCTCTGGAAACACCATATATTTT. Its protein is CASSGAGGRSGNTIYF.

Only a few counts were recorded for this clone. The CDR3 sequence is CASSFRQGGSPLHF. In DNA form, the CDR3 reads TGTGCCAGCAGCTTTAGACAGGGCGGTTCACCCCTCCACTTT. This chain connects TRBV7-9 to TRBJ1-6; 7 bases align to TRBD1. V shed 3 bases, J shed 9 bases, and the junction held 5 bases outside the gene matches. Germline lookup yields CDR1 SEHNR and CDR2 FQNEAQ (reference sequence). The CDR3 has 14 amino acids.

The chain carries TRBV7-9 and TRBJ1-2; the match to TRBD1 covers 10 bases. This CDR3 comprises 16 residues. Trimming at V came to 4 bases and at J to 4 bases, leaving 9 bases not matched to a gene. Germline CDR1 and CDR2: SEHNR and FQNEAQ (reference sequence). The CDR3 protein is CASSSYKDRGSYGYTF. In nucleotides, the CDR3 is TGTGCCAGCAGCTCGTACAAGGACAGGGGGTCCTATGGCTACACCTTC.

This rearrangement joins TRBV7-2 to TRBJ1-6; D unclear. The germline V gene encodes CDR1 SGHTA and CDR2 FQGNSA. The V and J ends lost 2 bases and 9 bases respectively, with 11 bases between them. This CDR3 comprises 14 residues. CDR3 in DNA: TGTGCCAGCAGCTTATTACCGGGGAGTTCACCCCTCCACTTT. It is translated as CASSLLPGSSPLHF.

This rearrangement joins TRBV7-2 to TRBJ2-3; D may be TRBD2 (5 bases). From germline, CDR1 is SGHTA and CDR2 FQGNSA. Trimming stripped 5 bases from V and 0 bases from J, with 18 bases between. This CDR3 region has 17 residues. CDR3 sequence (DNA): TGTGCCAGCAGCCCCATTACCCGACCGGGAAGCACAGATACGCAGTATTTT. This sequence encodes CASSPITRPGSTDTQYF.

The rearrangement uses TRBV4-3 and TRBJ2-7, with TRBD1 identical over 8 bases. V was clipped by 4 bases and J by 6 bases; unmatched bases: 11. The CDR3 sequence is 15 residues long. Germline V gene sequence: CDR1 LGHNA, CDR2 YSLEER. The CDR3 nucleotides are TGCGCCAGCAGCCCGGAGAGGACAGGGCGGGCCGAGCAGTACTTC. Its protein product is CASSPERTGRAEQYF.

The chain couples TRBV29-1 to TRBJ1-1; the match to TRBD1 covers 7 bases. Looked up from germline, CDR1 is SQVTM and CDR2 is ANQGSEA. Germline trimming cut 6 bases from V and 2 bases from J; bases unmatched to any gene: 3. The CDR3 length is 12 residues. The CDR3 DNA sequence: TGCAGCGTCAGACAGGGTAACACTGAAGCTTTCTTT. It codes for CSVRQGNTEAFF.

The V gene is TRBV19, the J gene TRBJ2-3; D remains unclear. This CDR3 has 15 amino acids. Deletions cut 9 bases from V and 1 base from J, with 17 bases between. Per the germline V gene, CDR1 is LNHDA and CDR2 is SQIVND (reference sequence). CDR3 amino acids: CASRRGSSGTDTQYF. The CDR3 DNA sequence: TGTGCCAGCAGAAGAGGTAGCTCTGGCACAGATACGCAGTATTTT.

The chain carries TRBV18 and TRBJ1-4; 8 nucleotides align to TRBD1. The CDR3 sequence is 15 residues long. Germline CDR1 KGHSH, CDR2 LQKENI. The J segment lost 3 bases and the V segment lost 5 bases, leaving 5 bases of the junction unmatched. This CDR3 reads CASSSDRGANEKLFF. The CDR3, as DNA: TGTGCCAGCTCATCAGACAGGGGAGCTAATGAAAAACTGTTTTTT.

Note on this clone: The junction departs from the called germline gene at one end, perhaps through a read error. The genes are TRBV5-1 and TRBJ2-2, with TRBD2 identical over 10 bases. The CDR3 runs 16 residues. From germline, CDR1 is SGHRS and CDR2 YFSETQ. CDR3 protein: CASSDPGLAKTGELFF. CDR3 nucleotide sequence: TGCGCCAGCAGCGACCCGGGACTAGCGAAAACCGGGGAGCTGTTTTTT.

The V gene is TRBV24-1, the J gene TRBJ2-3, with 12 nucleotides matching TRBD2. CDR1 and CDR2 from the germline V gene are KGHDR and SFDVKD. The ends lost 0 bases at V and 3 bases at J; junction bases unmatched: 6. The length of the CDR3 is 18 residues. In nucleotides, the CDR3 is TGTGCCACCAGTGATTTGTTTTCACTAGCGGGAGGAACAGATACGCAGTATTTT. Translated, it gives CATSDLFSLAGGTDTQYF.

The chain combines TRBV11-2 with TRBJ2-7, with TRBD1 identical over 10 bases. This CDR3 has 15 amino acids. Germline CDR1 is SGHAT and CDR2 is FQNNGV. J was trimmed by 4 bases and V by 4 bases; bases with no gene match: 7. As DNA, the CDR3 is TGTGCCAGCAGCTCGCCGGGACAGGGGAAATACGAGCAGTACTTC. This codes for CASSSPGQGKYEQYF. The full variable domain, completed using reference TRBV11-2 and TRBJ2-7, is EAGVAQSPRYKIIEKRQSVAFWCNPISGHATLYWYQQILGQGPKLLIQFQNNGVVDDSQLPKDRFSAERLKGVDSTLKIQPAKLEDSAVYLCASSSPGQGKYEQYFGPGTRLTVT.

CDR3 residues: CASSVSGGTGELFF. CDR3 nucleotide sequence: TGTGCCAGCAGCGTATCAGGGGGGACCGGGGAGCTGTTTTTT. V and J are TRBV9 and TRBJ2-2; tentative D call: TRBD1 (7 bases). The V gene's germline CDR1 is SGDLS and CDR2 YYNGEE. V was trimmed by 1 base and J by 5 bases, leaving 9 bases between them. The CDR3 is 14 amino acids.

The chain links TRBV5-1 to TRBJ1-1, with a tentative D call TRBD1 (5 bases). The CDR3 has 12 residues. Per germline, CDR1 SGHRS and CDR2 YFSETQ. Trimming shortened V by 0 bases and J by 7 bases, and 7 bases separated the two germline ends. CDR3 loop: CASSLVGREAFF. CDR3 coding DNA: TGCGCCAGCAGCTTGGTGGGGCGTGAAGCTTTCTTT.

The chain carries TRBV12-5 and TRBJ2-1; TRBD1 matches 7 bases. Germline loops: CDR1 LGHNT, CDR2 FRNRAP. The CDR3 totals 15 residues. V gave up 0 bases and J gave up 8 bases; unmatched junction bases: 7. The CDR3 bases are TGTGCTAGTGGTTTGGTGTCAGGGGGTTTGTATGAGCAGTTCTTC. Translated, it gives CASGLVSGGLYEQFF.

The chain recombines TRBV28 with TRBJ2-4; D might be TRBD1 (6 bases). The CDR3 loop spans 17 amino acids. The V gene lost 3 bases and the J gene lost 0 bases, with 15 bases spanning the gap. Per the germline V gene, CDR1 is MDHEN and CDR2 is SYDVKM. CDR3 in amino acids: CASSFPGHQLAKNIQYF. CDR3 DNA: TGTGCCAGCAGTTTCCCGGGACACCAATTAGCCAAAAACATTCAGTACTTC.

In DNA, the CDR3 is TGCGCCAGCAGGGGACCTTCGACAGGCTACGAGCAGTACTTC. It yields the protein CASRGPSTGYEQYF. The chain carries TRBV10-2 and TRBJ2-7; possibly TRBD1 for D (6 bases). V gave up 6 bases and J gave up 3 bases, with 15 bases separating them. The CDR3 loop spans 14 amino acids. Germline-derived CDR1 and CDR2 are WSHSY and SAAADI.

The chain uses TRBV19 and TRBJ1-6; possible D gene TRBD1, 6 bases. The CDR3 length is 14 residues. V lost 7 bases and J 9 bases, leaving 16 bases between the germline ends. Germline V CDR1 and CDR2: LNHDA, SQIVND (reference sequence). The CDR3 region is CASTTGYTSSPLHF. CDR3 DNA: TGTGCCAGTACCACAGGGTATACGAGTTCACCCCTCCACTTT.

The CDR3 coding sequence is TGTGCCAGCAGCTTAGCGTGGGGGGTGGAGGACAAGGCCCCCTACGAGCAGTACTTC. Translating gives CASSLAWGVEDKAPYEQYF. The V call is TRBV7-2, the J call TRBJ2-7; D is perhaps TRBD2 (6 bases). Trimming took off 0 bases at V and 2 bases at J, with 23 bases between the two ends. CDR3 length equals 19 residues. Germline V CDR1 and CDR2: SGHTA, FQGNSA.

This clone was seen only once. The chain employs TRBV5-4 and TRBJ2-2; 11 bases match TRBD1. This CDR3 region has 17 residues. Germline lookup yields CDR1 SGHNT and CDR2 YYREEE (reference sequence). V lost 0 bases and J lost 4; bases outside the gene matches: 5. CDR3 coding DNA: TGTGCCAGCAGCTTGGGTGGACAGGGGGCATCCACCGGGGAGCTGTTTTTT. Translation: CASSLGGQGASTGELFF.

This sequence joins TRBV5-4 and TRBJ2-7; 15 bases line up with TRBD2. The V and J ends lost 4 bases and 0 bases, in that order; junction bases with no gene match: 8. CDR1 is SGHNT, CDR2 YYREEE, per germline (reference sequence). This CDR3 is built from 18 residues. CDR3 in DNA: TGTGCCAGCAGCCCACGGACTAGCGGGAGGGCGAGCTCCTACGAGCAGTACTTC. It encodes CASSPRTSGRASSYEQYF.

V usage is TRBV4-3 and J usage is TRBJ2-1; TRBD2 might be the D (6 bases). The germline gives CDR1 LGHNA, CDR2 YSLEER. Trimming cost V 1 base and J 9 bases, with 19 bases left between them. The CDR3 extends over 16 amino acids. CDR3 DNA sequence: TGCGCCAGCAGCCAAGGAGGGGCGGGACGACGGGCTGAGCAGTTCTTC. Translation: CASSQGGAGRRAEQFF.

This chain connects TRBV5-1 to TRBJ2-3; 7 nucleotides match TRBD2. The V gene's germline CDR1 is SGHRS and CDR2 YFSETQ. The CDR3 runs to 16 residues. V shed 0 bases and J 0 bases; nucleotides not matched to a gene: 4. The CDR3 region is CASSLVAGASTDTQYF. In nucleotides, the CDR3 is TGCGCCAGCAGCTTGGTTGCGGGAGCTAGCACAGATACGCAGTATTTT.

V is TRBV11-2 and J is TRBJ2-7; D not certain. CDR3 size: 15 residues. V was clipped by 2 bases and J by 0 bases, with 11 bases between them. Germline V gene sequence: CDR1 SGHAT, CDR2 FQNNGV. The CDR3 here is CASSLRSVSSYEQYF. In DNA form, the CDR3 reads TGTGCCAGCAGCTTACGATCAGTAAGCTCCTACGAGCAGTACTTC.